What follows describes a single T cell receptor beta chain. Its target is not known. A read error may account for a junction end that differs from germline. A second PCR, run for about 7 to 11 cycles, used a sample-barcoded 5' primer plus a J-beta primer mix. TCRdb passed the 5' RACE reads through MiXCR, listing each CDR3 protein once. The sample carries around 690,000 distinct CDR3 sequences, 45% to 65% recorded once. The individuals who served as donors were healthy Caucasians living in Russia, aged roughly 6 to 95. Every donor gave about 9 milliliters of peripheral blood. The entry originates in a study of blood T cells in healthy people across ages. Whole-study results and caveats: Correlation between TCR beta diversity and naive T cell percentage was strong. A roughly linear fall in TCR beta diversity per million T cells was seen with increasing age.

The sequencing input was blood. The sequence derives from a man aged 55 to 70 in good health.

CDR3 DNA sequence: TGTACCAGCAGTGAAGCGCTAGCGGAGCAGTTCTTC. Translation: CTSSEALAEQFF. V is TRBV2 and J is TRBJ2-1; D is perhaps TRBD2 (6 bases). The CDR3 length is 12 residues. In germline, CDR1 is SNHLY, CDR2 FYNNEI. Based on the CDR3 plus reference TRBV2 and TRBJ2-1, the full variable domain is EPEVTQTPSHQVTQMGQEVILRCVPISNHLYFYWYRQILGQKVEFLVSFYNNEISEKSEIFDDQFSVERPDGSNFTLKIRSTKLEDSAMYFCTSSEALAEQFFGPGTRLTVL.